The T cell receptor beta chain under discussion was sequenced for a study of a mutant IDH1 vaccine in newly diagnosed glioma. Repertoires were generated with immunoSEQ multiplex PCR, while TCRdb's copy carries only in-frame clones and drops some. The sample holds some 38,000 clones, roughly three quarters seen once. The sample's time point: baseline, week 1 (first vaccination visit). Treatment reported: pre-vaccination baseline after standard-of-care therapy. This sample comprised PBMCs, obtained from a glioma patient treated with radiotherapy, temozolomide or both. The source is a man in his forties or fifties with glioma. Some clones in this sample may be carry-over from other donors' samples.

This CDR3 is CASTLGLAAGDTQYF. As DNA, the CDR3 is TGTGCCAGCACCCTGGGACTAGCCGCCGGAGATACGCAGTATTTT. The chain combines TRBV27 with TRBJ2-3; TRBD2 matches at 9 bases. This CDR3 is built from 15 residues. Germline V gene lookup returns CDR1 MNHEY and CDR2 SMNVEV (reference sequence). After removal of 7 bases from V and 5 bases from J, the junction contained 10 bases not matched to a gene.